The 9 T cell receptor beta chains reported below all come from one sample, sequenced in a study of response to subunit inactivated influenza vaccine. TCRdb re-derived calls from the RT-PCR reads in MiXCR, one entry per CDR3 protein. This sample carries over 800,000 distinct CDR3 sequences, 21% of them seen once, and the ten largest clones take roughly 10%. The sample in question was PBMCs from blood, obtained more than 4 days after vaccination. These receptors originate from a man aged 50 to 59 who received an inactivated influenza vaccine.

This chain connects TRBV20-1 to TRBJ2-1; TRBD1 aligns across 7 bases. CDR3 size: 14 residues. Looked up from germline, CDR1 is DFQATT and CDR2 is SNEGSKA (reference sequence). V trimming: 4 bases; J trimming: 8 bases; junction bases outside the gene matches: 11. The CDR3 DNA is TGCAGTGCTAACAGGGGCCACCCCAGCGATGAGCAGTTCTTC. The encoded protein is CSANRGHPSDEQFF.

This clonotype has a handful of counts. This chain joins TRBV20-1 and TRBJ2-2; D might be TRBD1 or TRBD2, each matching 5 bases. The germline V gene encodes CDR1 DFQATT and CDR2 SNEGSKA (reference sequence). The CDR3 is made up of 13 amino acids. Trimming took 0 bases from V and 4 from J, leaving 6 bases between them. The CDR3 nucleotides read TGCAGTGCTAGAGACGGGGCCACCGGGGAGCTGTTTTTT. This encodes CSARDGATGELFF.

This clonotype has a count of ten or more. The V and J genes are TRBV20-1 and TRBJ2-7; possible D gene TRBD2, 6 bases. This CDR3 spans 15 amino acids. Between the trimmed V and J ends, which lost 6 bases and 2 bases, there was a span of 20 bases. CDR1 is DFQATT, CDR2 SNEGSKA, per germline (reference sequence). DNA of the CDR3: TGCAGTGCCCGATCGTGGCTAGCGCCTACCTACGAGCAGTACTTC. It specifies CSARSWLAPTYEQYF.

This clonotype was detected a few times. This chain joins TRBV12-3 or TRBV12-4 and TRBJ1-2; D is possibly TRBD1 (5 bases). The CDR3 consists of 13 residues. V lost 3 bases, J lost 9 bases, and 14 bases lay in between. This CDR3 is CASSLQTTGSYTF. CDR3 nucleotide sequence: TGTGCCAGCAGTTTGCAGACAACAGGAAGCTACACCTTC.

This clonotype was recorded many times. The chain links TRBV6-1 to TRBJ1-2; D call uncertain. Germline CDR1 reads MNHNS; CDR2 reads SASEGT. V was shortened by 6 bases and J by 4 bases, with 18 bases between the two germline ends. This CDR3 comprises 15 residues. CDR3 bases: TGTGCCAGCAGCAGAGGTTCGCGGGGAACCTATGGCTACACCTTC. Residues: CASSRGSRGTYGYTF.

The gene calls are TRBV11-2 and TRBJ2-4; maybe TRBD1 (5 bases). Germline CDR1 is SGHAT and CDR2 is FQNNGV. Deletions cut 5 bases from V and 6 bases from J, with 14 bases between. This CDR3 has 14 amino acids. The CDR3 region is CASSPPRVRNIQYF. CDR3 nucleotide sequence: TGTGCCAGCAGCCCTCCCAGGGTGAGAAACATTCAGTACTTC.

The chain employs TRBV20-1 and TRBJ2-3; TRBD1 agrees at 7 bases. Germline V gene lookup returns CDR1 DFQATT and CDR2 SNEGSKA (reference sequence). The CDR3 has 15 amino acids. V shed 3 bases and J 4 bases; nucleotides not matched to a gene: 10. The CDR3 coding sequence is TGCAGTGCTAGTAAGGGGGCCCCGGCTCCAGATACGCAGTATTTT. Residues: CSASKGAPAPDTQYF.

This clonotype was seen ten or more times. The rearrangement uses TRBV4-2 and TRBJ1-6, with a tentative D call TRBD1 (6 bases). Looked up from germline, CDR1 is LGHNA and CDR2 is YNFKEQ. V was pared by 6 bases and J by 2 bases, with 14 bases between. This CDR3 comprises 16 residues. CDR3 residues: CASRRRGGPYNSPLHF. Written as DNA, the CDR3 is TGTGCCAGCAGGCGAAGAGGGGGACCCTATAATTCACCCCTCCACTTT.

This clonotype was detected only a few times. The chain links TRBV10-1 to TRBJ2-2; no definite D call. V shed 6 bases and J shed 7 bases, with 9 bases lying between them. The CDR3 loop spans 12 amino acids. Germline V CDR1 and CDR2: WNHNN, SYGVQD (reference sequence). The CDR3 region has the DNA TGCGCCAGCAGCGCTGTCCTCGGGGAGCTGTTTTTT. It yields the protein CASSAVLGELFF.